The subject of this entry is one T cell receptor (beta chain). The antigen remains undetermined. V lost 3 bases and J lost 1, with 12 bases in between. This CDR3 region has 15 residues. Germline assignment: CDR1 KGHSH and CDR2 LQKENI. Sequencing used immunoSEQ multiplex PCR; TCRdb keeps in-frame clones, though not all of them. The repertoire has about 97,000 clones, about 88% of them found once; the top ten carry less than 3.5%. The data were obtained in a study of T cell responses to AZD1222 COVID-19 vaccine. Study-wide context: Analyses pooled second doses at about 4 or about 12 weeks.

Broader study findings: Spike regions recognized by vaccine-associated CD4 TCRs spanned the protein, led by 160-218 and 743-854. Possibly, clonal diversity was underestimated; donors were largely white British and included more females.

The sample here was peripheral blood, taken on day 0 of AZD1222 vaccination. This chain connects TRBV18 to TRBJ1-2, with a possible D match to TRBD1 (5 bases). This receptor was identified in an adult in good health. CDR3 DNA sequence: TGTGCCAGCTCACCCTTGGCTCAGGGTAACTATGGCTACACCTTC. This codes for CASSPLAQGNYGYTF. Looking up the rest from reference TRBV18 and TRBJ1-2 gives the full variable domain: NAGVMQNPRHLVRRRGQEARLRCSPMKGHSHVYWYRQLPEEGLKFMVYLQKENIIDESGMPKERFSAEFPKEGPSILRIQQVVRGDSAAYFCASSPLAQGNYGYTFGSGTRLTVV.